This paragraph reports one T cell receptor (beta chain). The sample belongs to a study of blood T cell repertoires in COVID-19. Overall study: The cDNA or gDNA used as material had been derived from T cells, B-cell-depleted T cells, or PBMCs.

In the original processing: The assay estimated nucleated cells by amplifying reference gene primers. Produced via immunoSEQ multiplex PCR; TCRdb's table is partial and in-frame only. V and J calls and clone size are those listed in that table; D and trimming were worked out from the DNA. Of nearly 30,000 clones in the sample, about 80% are singletons; the top ten hold roughly half. This CDR3 is built from 13 residues. V lost 2 bases and J 4 bases, leaving 8 bases between the germline ends. Sequences were obtained from peripheral blood. The chain combines TRBV12-3 or TRBV12-4 with TRBJ1-2, with no clear D. This sequence originates from a woman in her seventies with acute or convalescent COVID-19. The CDR3 coding sequence is TGTGCCAGCAGTTTATCCGGGATCTATGGCTACACCTTC. Its translation is CASSLSGIYGYTF.